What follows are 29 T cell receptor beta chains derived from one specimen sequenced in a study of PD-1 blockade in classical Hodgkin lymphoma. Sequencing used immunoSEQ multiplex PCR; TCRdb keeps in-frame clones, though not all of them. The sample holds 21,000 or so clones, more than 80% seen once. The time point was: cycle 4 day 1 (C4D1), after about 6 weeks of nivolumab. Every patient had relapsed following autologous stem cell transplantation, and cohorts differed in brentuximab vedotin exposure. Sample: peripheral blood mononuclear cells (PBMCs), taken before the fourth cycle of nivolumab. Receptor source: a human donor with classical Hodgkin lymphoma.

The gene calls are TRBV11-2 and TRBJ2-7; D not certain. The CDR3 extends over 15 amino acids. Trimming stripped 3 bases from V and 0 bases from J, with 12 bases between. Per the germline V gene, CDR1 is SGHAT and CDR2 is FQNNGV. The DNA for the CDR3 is TGTGCCAGCAGCTTTCGACGGAAGAGCTCCTACGAGCAGTACTTC. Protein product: CASSFRRKSSYEQYF.

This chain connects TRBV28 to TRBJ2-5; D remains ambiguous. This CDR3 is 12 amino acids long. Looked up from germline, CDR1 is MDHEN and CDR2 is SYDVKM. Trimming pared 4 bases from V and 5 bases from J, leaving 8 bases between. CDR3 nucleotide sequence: TGTGCCAGCAGTTCAATCGGGGAGACCCAGTACTTC. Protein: CASSSIGETQYF.

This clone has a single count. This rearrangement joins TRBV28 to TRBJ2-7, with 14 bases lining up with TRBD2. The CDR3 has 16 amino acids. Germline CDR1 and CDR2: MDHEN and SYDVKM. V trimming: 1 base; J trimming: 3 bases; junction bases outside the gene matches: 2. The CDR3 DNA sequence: TGTGCCAGCAGTTTATTGGGGACTAGCGGGAGCTACGAGCAGTACTTC. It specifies CASSLLGTSGSYEQYF.

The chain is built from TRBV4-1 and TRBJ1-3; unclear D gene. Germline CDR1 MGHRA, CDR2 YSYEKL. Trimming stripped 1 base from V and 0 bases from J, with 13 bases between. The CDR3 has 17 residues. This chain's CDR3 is CASSQGLGIRSGNTIYF. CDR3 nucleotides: TGCGCCAGCAGCCAAGGATTAGGGATCCGCTCTGGAAACACCATATATTTT.

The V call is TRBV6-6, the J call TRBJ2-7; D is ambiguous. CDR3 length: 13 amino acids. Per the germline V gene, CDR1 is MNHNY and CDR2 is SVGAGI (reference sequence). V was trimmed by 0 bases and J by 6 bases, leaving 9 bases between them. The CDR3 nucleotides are TGTGCCAGCAGTTACTCGGGGTACGGCGAGCAGTACTTC. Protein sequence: CASSYSGYGEQYF.

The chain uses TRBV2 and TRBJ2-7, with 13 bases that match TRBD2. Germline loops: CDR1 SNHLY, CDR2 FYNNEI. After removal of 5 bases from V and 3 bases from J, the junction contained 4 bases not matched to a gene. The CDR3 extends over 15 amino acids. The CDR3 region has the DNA TGTGCCAGCAGTACCGGACTAGCGGGGGTCTACGAGCAGTACTTC. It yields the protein CASSTGLAGVYEQYF.

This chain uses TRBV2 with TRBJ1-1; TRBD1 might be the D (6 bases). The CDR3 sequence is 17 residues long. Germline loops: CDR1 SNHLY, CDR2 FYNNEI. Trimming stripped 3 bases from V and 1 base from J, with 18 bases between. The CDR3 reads CASSDGGASDSNTEAFF. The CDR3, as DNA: TGTGCCAGCAGTGACGGGGGGGCGTCTGACTCGAACACTGAAGCTTTCTTT.

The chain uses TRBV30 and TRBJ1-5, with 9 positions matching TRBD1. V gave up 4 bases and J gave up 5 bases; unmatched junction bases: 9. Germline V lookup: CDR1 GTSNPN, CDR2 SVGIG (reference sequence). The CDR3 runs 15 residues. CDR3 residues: CAWNGQGPFDQPQHF. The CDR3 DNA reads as TGTGCCTGGAATGGACAGGGGCCCTTCGATCAGCCCCAGCATTTT.

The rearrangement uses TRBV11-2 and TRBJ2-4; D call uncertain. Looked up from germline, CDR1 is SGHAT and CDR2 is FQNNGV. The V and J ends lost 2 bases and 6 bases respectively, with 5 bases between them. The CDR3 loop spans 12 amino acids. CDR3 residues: CASSLRRNIQYF. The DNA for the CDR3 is TGTGCCAGCAGCTTAAGACGAAACATTCAGTACTTC.

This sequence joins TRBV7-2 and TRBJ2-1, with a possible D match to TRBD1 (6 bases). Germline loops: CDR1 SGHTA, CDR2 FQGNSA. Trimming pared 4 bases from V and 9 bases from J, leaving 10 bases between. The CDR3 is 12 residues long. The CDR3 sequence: CASSSRGFEQFF. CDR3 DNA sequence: TGTGCCAGCAGCTCCAGGGGTTTTGAGCAGTTCTTC. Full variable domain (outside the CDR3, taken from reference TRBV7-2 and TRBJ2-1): GAGVSQSPSNKVTEKGKDVELRCDPISGHTALYWYRQSLGQGLEFLIYFQGNSAPDKSGLPSDRFSAERTGGSVSTLTIQRTQQEDSAVYLCASSSRGFEQFFGPGTRLTVL.

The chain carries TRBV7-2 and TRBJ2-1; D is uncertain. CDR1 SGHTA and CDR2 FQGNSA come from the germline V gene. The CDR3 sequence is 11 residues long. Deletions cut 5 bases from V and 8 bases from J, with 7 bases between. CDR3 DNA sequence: TGTGCCAGCAGCCCAGCCCATGAGCAGTTCTTC. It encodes CASSPAHEQFF. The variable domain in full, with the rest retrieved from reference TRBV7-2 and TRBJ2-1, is GAGVSQSPSNKVTEKGKDVELRCDPISGHTALYWYRQSLGQGLEFLIYFQGNSAPDKSGLPSDRFSAERTGGSVSTLTIQRTQQEDSAVYLCASSPAHEQFFGPGTRLTVL.

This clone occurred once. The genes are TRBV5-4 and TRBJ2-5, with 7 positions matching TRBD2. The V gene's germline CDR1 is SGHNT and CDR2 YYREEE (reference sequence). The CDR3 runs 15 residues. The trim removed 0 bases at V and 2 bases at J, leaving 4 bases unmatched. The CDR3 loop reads CASSLDGAGQETQYF. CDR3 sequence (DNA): TGTGCCAGCAGCTTGGACGGAGCGGGGCAAGAGACCCAGTACTTC.

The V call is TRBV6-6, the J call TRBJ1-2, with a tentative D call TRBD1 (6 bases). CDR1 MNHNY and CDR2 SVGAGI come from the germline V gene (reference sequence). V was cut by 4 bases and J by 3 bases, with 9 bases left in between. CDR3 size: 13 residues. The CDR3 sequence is CASSWYRDYGYTF. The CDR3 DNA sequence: TGTGCCAGCAGTTGGTACAGGGACTATGGCTACACCTTC.

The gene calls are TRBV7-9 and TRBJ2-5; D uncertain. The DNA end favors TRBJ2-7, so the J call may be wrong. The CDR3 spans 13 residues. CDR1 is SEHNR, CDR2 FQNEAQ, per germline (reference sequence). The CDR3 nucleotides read TGTGCCAGCAGCCGTGGGCCAGCCTACGAGCAGTACTTC. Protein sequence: CASSRGPAYEQYF.

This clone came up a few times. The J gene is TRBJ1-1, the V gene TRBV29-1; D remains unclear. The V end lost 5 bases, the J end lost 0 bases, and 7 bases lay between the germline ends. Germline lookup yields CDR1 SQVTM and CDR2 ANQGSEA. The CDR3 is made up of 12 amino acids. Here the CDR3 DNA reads TGCAGCGTTCATTCGCTGAACACTGAAGCTTTCTTT. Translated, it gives CSVHSLNTEAFF.

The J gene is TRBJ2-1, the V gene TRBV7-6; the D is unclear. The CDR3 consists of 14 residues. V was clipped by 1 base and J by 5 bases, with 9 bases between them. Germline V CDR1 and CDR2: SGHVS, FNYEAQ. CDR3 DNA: TGTGCCAGCAGCTTAGATCCCGGAAACAATGAGCAGTTCTTC. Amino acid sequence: CASSLDPGNNEQFF.

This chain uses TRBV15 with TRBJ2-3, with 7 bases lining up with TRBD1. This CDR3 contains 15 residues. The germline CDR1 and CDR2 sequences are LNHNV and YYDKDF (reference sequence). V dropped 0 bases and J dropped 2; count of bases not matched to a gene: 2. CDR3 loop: CATSREGTATDTQYF. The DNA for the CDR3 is TGTGCCACCAGCAGAGAGGGGACAGCCACAGATACGCAGTATTTT.

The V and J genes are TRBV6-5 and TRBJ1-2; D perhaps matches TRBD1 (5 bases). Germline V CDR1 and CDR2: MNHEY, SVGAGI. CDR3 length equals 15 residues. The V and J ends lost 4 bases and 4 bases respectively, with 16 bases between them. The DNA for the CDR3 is TGTGCCAGCAGTTCCCCCATCGGGGCGGGCTATGGCTACACCTTC. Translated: CASSSPIGAGYGYTF.

In nucleotides, the CDR3 is TGCGCCAGCAGCCAAGATGCCGTCAATCAGCCCCAGCATTTT. As protein: CASSQDAVNQPQHF. The rearrangement links TRBV4-3 to TRBJ1-5; D is unresolved. The V and J ends lost 0 bases and 3 bases respectively, with 6 bases between them. Germline V gives CDR1 LGHNA, CDR2 YSLEER. The CDR3 is 14 amino acids.

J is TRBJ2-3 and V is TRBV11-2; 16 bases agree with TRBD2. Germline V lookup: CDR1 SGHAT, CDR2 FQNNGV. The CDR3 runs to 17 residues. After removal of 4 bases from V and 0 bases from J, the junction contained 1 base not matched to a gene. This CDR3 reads CASSSGLAGGSTDTQYF. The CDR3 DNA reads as TGTGCCAGCAGCTCGGGACTAGCGGGGGGGAGCACAGATACGCAGTATTTT. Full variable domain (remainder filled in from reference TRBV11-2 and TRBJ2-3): EAGVAQSPRYKIIEKRQSVAFWCNPISGHATLYWYQQILGQGPKLLIQFQNNGVVDDSQLPKDRFSAERLKGVDSTLKIQPAKLEDSAVYLCASSSGLAGGSTDTQYFGPGTRLTVL.

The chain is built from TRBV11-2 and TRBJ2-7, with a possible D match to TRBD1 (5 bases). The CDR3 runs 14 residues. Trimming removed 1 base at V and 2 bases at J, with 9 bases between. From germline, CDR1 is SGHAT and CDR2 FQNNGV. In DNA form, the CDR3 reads TGTGCCAGCAGCTTAGGTGCAGGGCCCTACGAGCAGTACTTC. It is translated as CASSLGAGPYEQYF.

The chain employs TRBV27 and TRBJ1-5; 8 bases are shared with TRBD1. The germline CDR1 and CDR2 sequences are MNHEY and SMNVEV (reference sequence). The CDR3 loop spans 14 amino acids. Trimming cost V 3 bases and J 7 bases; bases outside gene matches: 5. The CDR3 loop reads CASSFGQGRQPQHF. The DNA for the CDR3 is TGTGCCAGCAGTTTTGGACAGGGCAGGCAGCCCCAGCATTTT.

The CDR3 region has the DNA TGTGCCAGCTCACGGACCAGTCGCTCCTACGAGCAGTACTTC. It codes for CASSRTSRSYEQYF. J is TRBJ2-7 and V is TRBV18; no clear D. Germline-derived CDR1 and CDR2 are KGHSH and LQKENI. The V end was cut by 4 bases, the J end by 0 bases, with 10 bases between. This CDR3 has 14 residues. Full variable domain (outside the CDR3, taken from reference TRBV18 and TRBJ2-7): NAGVMQNPRHLVRRRGQEARLRCSPMKGHSHVYWYRQLPEEGLKFMVYLQKENIIDESGMPKERFSAEFPKEGPSILRIQQVVRGDSAAYFCASSRTSRSYEQYFGPGTRLTVT.

CDR3 region: CASSLIGTNSDTQYF. The CDR3 DNA reads TGCGCCAGCAGCTTGATTGGGACCAATTCAGATACGCAGTATTTT. The chain joins TRBV5-1 to TRBJ2-3; D might be TRBD1 or TRBD2, each matching 5 bases. V lost 1 base to trimming and J lost 4 bases, with 13 bases between them. The V gene's germline CDR1 is SGHRS and CDR2 YFSETQ. The CDR3 loop spans 15 amino acids.

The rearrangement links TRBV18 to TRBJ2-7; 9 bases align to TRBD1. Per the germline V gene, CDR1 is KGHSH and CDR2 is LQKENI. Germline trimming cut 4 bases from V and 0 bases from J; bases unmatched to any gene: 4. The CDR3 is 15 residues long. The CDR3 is CASSLGQGSSYEQYF. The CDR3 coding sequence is TGTGCCAGCTCACTGGGACAGGGATCCTCCTACGAGCAGTACTTC.

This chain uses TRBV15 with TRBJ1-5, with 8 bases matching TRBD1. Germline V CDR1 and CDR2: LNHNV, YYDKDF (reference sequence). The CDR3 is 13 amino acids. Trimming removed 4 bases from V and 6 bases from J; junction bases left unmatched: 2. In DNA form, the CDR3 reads TGTGCCACCAGCAACGGACAGGGTCAGCCCCAGCATTTT. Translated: CATSNGQGQPQHF.

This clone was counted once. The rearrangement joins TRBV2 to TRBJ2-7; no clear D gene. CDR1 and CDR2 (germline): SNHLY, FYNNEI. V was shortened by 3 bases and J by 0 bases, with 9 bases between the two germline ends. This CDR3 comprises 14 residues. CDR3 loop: CASSERTASYEQYF. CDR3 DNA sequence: TGTGCCAGCAGTGAGAGGACGGCCTCCTACGAGCAGTACTTC.

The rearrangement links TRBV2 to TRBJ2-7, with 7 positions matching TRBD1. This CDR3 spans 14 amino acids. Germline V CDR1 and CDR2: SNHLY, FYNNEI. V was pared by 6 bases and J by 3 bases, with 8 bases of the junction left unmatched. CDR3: CASRAIRQGYEQYF. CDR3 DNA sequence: TGTGCCAGCAGAGCCATTAGACAGGGCTACGAGCAGTACTTC.

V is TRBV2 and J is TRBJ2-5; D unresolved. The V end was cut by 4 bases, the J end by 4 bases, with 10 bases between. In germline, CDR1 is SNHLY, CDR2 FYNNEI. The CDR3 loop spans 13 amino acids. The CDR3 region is CASSGTRRETQYF. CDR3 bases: TGTGCCAGCAGTGGTACCAGGAGAGAGACCCAGTACTTC.